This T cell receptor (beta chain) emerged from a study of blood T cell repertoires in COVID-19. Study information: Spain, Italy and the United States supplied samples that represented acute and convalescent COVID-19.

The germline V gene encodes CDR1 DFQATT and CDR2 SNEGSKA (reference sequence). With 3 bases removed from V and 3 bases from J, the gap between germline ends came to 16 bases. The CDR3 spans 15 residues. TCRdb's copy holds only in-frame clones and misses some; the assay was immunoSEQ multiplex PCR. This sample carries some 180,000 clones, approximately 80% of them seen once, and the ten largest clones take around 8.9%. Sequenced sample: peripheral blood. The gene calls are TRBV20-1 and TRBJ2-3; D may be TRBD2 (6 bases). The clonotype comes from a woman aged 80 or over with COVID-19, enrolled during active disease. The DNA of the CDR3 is TGCAGTGCTAGTCCTTCGGGAGTAGGTACAGATACGCAGTATTTT. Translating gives CSASPSGVGTDTQYF.